The following is a T cell receptor (beta chain) sequence with its context. The data were obtained in a study of cytomegalovirus exposure and HLA in healthy donors. PCR amplification relied on 60 Vbeta primers (plus 13 Jbeta primers). TCRdb's copy holds only in-frame clones and misses some; the assay was immunoSEQ multiplex PCR. The sample holds 100,000 to 120,000 clones, roughly 80% seen once. The V end was cut by 1 base, the J end by 4 bases, with 11 bases between. The CDR3 is 14 amino acids. The germline V gene encodes CDR1 SEHNR and CDR2 FQNEAQ (reference sequence). This clonotype was obtained from a woman in her 30s in good health and CMV-seronegative. The V call is TRBV7-9, the J call TRBJ2-7; TRBD2 might be the D (6 bases). The sample was PBMCs. The CDR3 sequence: CASSLVRERYEQYF. CDR3 nucleotide sequence: TGTGCCAGCAGCTTAGTACGGGAGAGGTACGAGCAGTACTTC.